This TCR beta chain came from a study of shared clonotypes between healthy human individuals. Whole-study context: Every donor yielded three CD4 naive, three CD4 memory, two CD8 naive and one CD8 memory plate.

Germline V gene data show CDR1 as MNHEY and CDR2 as SMNVEV (reference sequence). V shed 2 bases and J 16 bases; nucleotides not matched to a gene: 12. The CDR3 is 14 amino acids. As for this clone: No antigen is known for it.

Study outcomes and limitations: In a handful of donors, about 5% of naive CD4 clonotypes appeared in common. The expectation was that sequencing depth would affect clonotype sharing among donors.

Several immunoSEQ plates received, in even portions, the genomic DNA of each subset. Using immunoSEQ multiplex PCR, the repertoire was profiled, and TCRdb retains in-frame clones only, with some absent. The data show around 2.5 million clones, 93% seen once. Sequencing was done on a sample of naive CD4+ T cells from PBMCs. The subset: CD45RA+ positively selected. The receptor's source is a man between 18 and 29 years old in good health. Some clones in this sample may be carry-over from other donors' samples. V usage is TRBV27 and J usage is TRBJ2-1, with TRBD2 matching 9 bases. The CDR3, as DNA: TGTGCCAGCAGTTTAGGCGGGAGGGTTTCAGAGGGATTCTTC. Residues: CASSLGGRVSEGFF.